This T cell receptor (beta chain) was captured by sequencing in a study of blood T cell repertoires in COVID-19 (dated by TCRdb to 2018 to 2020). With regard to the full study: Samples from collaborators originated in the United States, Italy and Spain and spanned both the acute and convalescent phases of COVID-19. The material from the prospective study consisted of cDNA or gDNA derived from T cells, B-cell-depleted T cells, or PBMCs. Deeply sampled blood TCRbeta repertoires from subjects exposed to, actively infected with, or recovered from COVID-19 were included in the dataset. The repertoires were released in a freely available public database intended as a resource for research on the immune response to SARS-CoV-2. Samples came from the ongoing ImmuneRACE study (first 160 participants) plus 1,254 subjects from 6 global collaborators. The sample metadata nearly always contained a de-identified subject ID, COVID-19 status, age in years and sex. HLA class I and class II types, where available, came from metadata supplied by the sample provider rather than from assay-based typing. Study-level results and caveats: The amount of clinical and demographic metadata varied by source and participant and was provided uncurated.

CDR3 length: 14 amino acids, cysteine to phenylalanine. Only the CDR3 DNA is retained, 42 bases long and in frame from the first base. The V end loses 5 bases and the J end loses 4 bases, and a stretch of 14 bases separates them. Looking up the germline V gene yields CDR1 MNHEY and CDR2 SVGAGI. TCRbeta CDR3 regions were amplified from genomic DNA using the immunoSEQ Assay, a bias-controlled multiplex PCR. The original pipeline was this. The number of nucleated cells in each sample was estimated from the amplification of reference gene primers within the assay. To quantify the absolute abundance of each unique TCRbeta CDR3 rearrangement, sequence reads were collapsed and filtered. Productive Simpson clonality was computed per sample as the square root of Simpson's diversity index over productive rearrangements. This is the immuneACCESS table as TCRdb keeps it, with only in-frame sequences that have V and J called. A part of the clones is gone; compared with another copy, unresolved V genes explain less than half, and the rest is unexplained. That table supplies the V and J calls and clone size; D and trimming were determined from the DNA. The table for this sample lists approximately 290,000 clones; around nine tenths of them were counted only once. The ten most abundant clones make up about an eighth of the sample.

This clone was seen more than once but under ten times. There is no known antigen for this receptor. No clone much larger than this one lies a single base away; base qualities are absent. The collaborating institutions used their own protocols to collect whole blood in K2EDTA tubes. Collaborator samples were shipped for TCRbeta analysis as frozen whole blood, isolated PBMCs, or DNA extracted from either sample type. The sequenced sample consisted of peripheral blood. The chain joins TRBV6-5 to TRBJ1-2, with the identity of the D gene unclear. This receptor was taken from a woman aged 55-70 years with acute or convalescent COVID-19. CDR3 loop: CASSHRSVFYGYTF. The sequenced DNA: TGTGCCAGCAGTCACCGATCGGTTTTCTATGGCTACACCTTC.